This T cell receptor (beta chain) emerged from a study of Ad26.COV2.S vaccination and SARS-CoV-2 variants. At the level of the study: Sample donor was a member of the COV1001 Ad26.COV2.S trial arm.

With respect to this clone: Its antigen is unidentified.

As to treatment: around 19 received Ad26.COV2.S at low or high dose, single or two shots; 5 received placebo; per-sample allocation not given. Following the first vaccine or placebo injection, samples were taken on day 63. Wuhan-strain SARS-CoV-2 spike was expressed by the Ad26 vector that made up the vaccine. TCRdb keeps only in-frame clones here, not all; method: immunoSEQ multiplex PCR. The sample records about 410,000 clones, about 89% being singletons. With 6 bases removed from V and 4 bases from J, the gap between germline ends came to 24 bases. The CDR3 is 17 residues long. CDR1 and CDR2 (germline): SEHNR, FQNEAQ (reference sequence). Study-level findings and limits: Participants in the vaccine arm had higher spike-specific TCR breadth; placebo recipients had lower. Overall T cell responses may have been underestimated by the analyses of TCR breadth and depth.

The receptor's source is a person aged 18 to 59 who received the Ad26.COV2.S COVID-19 vaccine or a placebo. The source material was peripheral blood, sampled in a trial of Ad26.COV2.S vaccine versus placebo. The rearrangement uses TRBV7-9 and TRBJ1-2; a weak D match, TRBD1 (5 bases). CDR3 residues: CASRPQGREWDIYGYTF. The CDR3 DNA follows: TGTGCCAGCAGGCCTCAGGGTAGGGAGTGGGATATCTATGGCTACACCTTC.